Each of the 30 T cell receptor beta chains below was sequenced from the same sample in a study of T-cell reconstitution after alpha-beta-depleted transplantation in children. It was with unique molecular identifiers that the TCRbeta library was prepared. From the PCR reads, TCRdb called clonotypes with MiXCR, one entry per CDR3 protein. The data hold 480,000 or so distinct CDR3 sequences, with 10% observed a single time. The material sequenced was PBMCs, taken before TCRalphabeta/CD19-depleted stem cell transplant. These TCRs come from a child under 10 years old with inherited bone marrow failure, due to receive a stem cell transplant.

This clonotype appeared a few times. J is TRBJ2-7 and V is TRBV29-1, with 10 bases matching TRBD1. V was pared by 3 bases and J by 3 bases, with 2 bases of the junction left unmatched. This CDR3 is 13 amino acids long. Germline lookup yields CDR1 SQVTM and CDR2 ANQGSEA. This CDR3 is CSVEGQGIYEQYF. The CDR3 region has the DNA TGCAGCGTTGAGGGACAGGGGATCTACGAGCAGTACTTC.

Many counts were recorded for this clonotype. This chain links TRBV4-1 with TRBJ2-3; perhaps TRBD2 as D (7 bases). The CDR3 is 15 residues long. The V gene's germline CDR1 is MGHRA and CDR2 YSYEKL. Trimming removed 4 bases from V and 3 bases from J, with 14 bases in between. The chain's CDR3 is CASSPGGGGTDTQYF. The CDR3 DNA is TGCGCCAGCAGCCCGGGGGGAGGGGGGACAGATACGCAGTATTTT.

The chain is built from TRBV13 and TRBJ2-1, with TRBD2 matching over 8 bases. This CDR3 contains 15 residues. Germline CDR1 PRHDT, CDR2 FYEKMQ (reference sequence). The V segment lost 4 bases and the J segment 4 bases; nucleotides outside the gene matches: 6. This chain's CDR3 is CASSSFTSGYNEQFF. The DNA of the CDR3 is TGTGCCAGCAGCTCATTCACTAGCGGATACAATGAGCAGTTCTTC.

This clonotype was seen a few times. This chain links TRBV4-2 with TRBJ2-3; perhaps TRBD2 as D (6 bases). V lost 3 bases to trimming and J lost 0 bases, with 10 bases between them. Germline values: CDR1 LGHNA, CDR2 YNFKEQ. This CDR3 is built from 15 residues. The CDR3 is CASSQVGTSTDTQYF. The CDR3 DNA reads TGTGCCAGCAGCCAGGTCGGGACTAGCACAGATACGCAGTATTTT.

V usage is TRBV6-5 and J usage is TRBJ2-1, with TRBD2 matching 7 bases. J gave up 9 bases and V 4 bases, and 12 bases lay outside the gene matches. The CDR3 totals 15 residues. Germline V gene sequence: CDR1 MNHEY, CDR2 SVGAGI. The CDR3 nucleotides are TGTGCCAGCAGTTCAAGCGGGGCAGGCGGGTCTGAGCAGTTCTTC. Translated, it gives CASSSSGAGGSEQFF.

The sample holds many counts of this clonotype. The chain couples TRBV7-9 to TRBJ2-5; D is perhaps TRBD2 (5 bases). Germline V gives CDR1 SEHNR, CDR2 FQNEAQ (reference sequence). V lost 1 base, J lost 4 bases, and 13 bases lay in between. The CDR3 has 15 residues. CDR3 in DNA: TGTGCCAGCAGCTTAGTCGTGAGGGCAGGAGAGACCCAGTACTTC. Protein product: CASSLVVRAGETQYF.

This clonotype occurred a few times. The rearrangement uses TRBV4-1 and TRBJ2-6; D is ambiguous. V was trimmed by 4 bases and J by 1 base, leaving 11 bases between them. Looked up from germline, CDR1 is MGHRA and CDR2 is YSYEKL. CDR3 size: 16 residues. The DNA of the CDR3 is TGCGCCAGCAGCCCACGACGTGTTTCTGGGGCCAACGTCCTGACTTTC. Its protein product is CASSPRRVSGANVLTF.

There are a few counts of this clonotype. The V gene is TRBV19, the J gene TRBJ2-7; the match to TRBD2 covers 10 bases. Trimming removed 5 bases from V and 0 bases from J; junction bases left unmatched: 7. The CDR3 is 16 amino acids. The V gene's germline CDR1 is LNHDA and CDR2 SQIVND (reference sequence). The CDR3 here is CASSFGTSDYSYEQYF. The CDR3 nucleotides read TGTGCCAGTAGTTTCGGGACTAGCGACTACTCCTACGAGCAGTACTTC.

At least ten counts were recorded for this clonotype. CDR3 in amino acids: CASFPGLAYTGELFF. In DNA form, the CDR3 reads TGCGCCAGCTTCCCGGGACTAGCGTACACCGGGGAGCTGTTTTTT. This rearrangement joins TRBV5-1 to TRBJ2-2; 10 nucleotides line up with TRBD2. This CDR3 spans 15 amino acids. After removal of 7 bases from V and 3 bases from J, the junction contained 6 bases not matched to a gene. The germline gives CDR1 SGHRS, CDR2 YFSETQ.

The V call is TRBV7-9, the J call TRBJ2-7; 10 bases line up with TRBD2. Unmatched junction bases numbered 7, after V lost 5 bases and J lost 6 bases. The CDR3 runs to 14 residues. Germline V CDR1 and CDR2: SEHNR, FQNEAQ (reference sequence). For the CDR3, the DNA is TGTGCCAGCAGCCATTTAGCGGGAGGTGGCGAGCAGTACTTC. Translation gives CASSHLAGGGEQYF.

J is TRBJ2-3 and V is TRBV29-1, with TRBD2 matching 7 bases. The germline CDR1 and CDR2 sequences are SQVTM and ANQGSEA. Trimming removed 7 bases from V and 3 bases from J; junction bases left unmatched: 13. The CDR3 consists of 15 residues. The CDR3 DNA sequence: TGCAGCGGCGGAACGGGGGGATCGGGGACAGATACGCAGTATTTT. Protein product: CSGGTGGSGTDTQYF.

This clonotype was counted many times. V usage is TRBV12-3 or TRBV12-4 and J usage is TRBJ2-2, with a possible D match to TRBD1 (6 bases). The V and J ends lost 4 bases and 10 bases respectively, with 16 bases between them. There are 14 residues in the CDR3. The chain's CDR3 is CASSSNYRDPELFF. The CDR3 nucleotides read TGTGCCAGCAGTTCTAATTACAGGGACCCGGAGCTGTTTTTT.

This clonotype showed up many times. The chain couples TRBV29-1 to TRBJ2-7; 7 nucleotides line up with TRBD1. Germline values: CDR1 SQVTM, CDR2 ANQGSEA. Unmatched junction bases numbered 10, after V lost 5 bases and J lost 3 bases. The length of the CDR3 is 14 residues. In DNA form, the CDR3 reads TGCAGCGTTAAGCAAAGGACAGGCGTCTACGAGCAGTACTTC. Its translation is CSVKQRTGVYEQYF.

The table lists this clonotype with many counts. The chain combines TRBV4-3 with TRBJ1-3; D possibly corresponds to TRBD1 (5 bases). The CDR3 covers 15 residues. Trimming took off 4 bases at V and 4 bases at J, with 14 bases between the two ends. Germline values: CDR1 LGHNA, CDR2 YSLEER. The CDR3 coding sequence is TGCGCCAGCAGCCCCGGGACGACGGGAGGAAACACCATATATTTT. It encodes CASSPGTTGGNTIYF.

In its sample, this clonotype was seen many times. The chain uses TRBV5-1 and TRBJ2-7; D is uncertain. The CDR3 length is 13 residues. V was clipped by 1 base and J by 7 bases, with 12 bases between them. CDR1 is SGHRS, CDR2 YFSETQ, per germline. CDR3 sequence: CASSLSEIGEQYF. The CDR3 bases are TGCGCCAGCAGCTTGAGCGAGATTGGAGAGCAGTACTTC.

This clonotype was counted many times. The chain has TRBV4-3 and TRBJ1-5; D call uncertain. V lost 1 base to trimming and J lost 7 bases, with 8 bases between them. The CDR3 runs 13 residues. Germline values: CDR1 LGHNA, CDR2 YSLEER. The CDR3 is CASSQGRGQPQHF. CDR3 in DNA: TGCGCCAGCAGCCAAGGGAGAGGACAGCCCCAGCATTTT.

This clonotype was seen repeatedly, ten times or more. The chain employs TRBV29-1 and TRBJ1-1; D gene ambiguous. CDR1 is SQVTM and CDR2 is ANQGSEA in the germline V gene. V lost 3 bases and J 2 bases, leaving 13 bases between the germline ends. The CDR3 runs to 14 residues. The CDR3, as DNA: TGCAGCGTTGAGTTGTATATGATTAACACTGAAGCTTTCTTT. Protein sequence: CSVELYMINTEAFF. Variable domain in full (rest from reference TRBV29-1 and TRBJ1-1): SAVISQKPSRDICQRGTSLTIQCQVDSQVTMMFWYRQQPGQSLTLIATANQGSEATYESGFVIDKFPISRPNLTFSTLTVSNMSPEDSSIYLCSVELYMINTEAFFGQGTRLTVV.

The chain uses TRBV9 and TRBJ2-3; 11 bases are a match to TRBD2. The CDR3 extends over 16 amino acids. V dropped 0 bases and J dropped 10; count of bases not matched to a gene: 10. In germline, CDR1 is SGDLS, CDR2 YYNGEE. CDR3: CASSVVGSGRADPQYF. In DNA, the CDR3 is TGTGCCAGCAGCGTAGTAGGTAGCGGGAGGGCCGATCCGCAGTATTTT.

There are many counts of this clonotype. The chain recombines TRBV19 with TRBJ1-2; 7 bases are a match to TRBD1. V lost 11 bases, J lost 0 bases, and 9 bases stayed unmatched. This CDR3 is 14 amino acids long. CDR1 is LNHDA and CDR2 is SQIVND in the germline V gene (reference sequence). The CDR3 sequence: CASHQGVPNYGYTF. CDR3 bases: TGTGCCTCCCACCAGGGGGTTCCTAACTATGGCTACACCTTC.

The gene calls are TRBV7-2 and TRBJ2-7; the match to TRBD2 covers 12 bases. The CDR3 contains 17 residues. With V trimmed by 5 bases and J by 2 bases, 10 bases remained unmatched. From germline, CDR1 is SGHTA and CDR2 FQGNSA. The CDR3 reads CASSLGLAGYPPYEQYF. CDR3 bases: TGTGCCAGCAGCCTAGGACTAGCGGGGTATCCCCCCTACGAGCAGTACTTC.

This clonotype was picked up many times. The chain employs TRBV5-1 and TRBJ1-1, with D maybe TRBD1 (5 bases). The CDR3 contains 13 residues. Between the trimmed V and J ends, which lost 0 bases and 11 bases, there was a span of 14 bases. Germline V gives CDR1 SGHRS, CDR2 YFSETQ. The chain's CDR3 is CASSLGPGSGAFF. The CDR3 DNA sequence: TGCGCCAGCAGCTTGGGCCCAGGGAGTGGCGCTTTCTTT.

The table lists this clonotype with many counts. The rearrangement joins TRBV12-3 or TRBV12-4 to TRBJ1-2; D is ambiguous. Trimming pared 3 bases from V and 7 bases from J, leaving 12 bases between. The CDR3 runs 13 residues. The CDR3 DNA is TGTGCCAGCAGTTTGATTGCGGGTCGTGGCTACACCTTC. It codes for CASSLIAGRGYTF.

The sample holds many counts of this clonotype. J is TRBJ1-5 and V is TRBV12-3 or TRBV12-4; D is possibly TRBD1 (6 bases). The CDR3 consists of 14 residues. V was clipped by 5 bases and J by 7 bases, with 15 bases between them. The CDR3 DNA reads TGTGCCAGCAGTATTAAGAGGGGGTGGCAGCCCCAGCATTTT. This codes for CASSIKRGWQPQHF.

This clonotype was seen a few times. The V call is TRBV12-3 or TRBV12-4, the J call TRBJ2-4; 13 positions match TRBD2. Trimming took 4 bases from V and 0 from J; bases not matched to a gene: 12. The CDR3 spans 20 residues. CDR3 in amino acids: CASSWRLAGGVELAKNIQYF. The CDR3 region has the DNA TGTGCCAGCAGTTGGCGACTAGCGGGAGGCGTCGAACTAGCCAAAAACATTCAGTACTTC.

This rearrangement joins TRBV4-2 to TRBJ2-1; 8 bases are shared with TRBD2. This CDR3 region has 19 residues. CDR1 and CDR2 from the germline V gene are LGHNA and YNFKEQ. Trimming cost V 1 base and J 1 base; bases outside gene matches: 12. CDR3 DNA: TGTGCCAGCAGCCAAGTTGTGGTGAAGGTAGCGGGATCCTACAATGAGCAGTTCTTC. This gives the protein CASSQVVVKVAGSYNEQFF.

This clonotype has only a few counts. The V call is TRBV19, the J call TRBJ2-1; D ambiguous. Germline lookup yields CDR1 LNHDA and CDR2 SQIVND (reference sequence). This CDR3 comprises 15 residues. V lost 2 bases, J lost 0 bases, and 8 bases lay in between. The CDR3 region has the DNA TGTGCCAGTAGTATAACACAGAGCTCCTACAATGAGCAGTTCTTC. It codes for CASSITQSSYNEQFF.

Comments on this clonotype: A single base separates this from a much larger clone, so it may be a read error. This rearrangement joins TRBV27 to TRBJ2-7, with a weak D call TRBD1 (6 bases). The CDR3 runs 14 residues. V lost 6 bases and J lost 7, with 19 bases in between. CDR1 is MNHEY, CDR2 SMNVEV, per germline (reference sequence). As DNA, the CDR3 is TGTGCCAGCAGGTTGATCTTTAATACAGGGGAGCAGTACTTC. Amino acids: CASRLIFNTGEQYF.

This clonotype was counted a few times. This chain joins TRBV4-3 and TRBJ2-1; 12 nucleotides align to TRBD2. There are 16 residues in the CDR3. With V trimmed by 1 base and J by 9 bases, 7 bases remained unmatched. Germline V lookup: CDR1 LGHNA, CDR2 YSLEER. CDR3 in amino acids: CASSQVRLAGATEQFF. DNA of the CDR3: TGCGCCAGCAGCCAAGTCCGACTAGCGGGAGCCACTGAGCAGTTCTTC.

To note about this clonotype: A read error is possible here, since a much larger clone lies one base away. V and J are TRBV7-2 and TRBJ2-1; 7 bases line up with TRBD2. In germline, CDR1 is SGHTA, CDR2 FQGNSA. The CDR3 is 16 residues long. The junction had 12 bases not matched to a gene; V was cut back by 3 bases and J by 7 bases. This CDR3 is CASSFVWAGAGNEQFF. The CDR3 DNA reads TGTGCCAGCAGCTTCGTTTGGGCGGGAGCGGGGAATGAGCAGTTCTTC. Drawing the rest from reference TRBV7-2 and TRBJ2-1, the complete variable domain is GAGVSQSPSNKVTEKGKDVELRCDPISGHTALYWYRQSLGQGLEFLIYFQGNSAPDKSGLPSDRFSAERTGGSVSTLTIQRTQQEDSAVYLCASSFVWAGAGNEQFFGPGTRLTVL.

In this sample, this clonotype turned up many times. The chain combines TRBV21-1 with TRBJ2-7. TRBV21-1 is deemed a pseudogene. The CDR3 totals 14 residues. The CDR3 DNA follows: TGTGCCAGCAGCAAAGCTACACATTCCTACGAGCAGTACTTC. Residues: CASSKATHSYEQYF.